The 27 T cell receptor beta chains below come from one sample, sequenced in a study of TIL therapy for anti-PD-1-resistant metastatic lung cancer. Time point meaning: pre-treatment sample, taken before nivolumab and TIL therapy. Pleural nodules or supraclavicular lymph nodes made up most of the excised metastases sampled. This was the immunoSEQ v3 assay. Method: immunoSEQ multiplex PCR; TCRdb's copy keeps in-frame clones and lacks some. The sample records 5,500 to 7,500 clones, about 67% being singletons. The specimen was tumor tissue, collected at baseline. All receptors derive from a person between 25 and 79 years old with non-small cell lung cancer.

This clone was observed once. The V and J genes are TRBV7-2 and TRBJ2-5; 7 nucleotides line up with TRBD2. The germline gives CDR1 SGHTA, CDR2 FQGNSA. This CDR3 is 15 amino acids long. J was trimmed by 6 bases and V by 2 bases; bases with no gene match: 9. The CDR3, as DNA: TGTGCCAGCAGCTTAACCGCCGGGGGGTTGAAGACCCAGTACTTC. Residues: CASSLTAGGLKTQYF.

A few counts support this clone. The J gene is TRBJ2-7, the V gene TRBV6-6; 8 nucleotides align to TRBD2. There are 15 residues in the CDR3. V shed 6 bases and J 4 bases; nucleotides not matched to a gene: 11. From germline, CDR1 is MNHNY and CDR2 SVGAGI (reference sequence). The CDR3 nucleotides read TGTGCCAGCAGCTTTAGCGGGACCCTAGGTTACGAGCAGTACTTC. Residues: CASSFSGTLGYEQYF.

The chain recombines TRBV7-9 with TRBJ2-2, with TRBD2 identical over 10 bases. Germline V CDR1 and CDR2: SEHNR, FQNEAQ (reference sequence). V shed 7 bases and J 3 bases; nucleotides not matched to a gene: 8. CDR3 length: 16 residues. The CDR3 nucleotides are TGTGCCAGCAACCCCGGAGCGGGAGGGGACACCGGGGAGCTGTTTTTT. Its translation is CASNPGAGGDTGELFF.

This clone has just a few counts. J is TRBJ1-2 and V is TRBV6-5; TRBD1 aligns across 7 bases. V was pared by 5 bases and J by 10 bases, with 4 bases of the junction left unmatched. Germline V CDR1 and CDR2: MNHEY, SVGAGI. CDR3 size: 11 residues. The CDR3 spells CASSNRGDYTF. Here the CDR3 DNA reads TGTGCCAGCAGTAACAGGGGAGACTACACCTTC.

The V and J genes are TRBV7-2 and TRBJ2-5; TRBD1 matches at 8 bases. Germline CDR1 is SGHTA and CDR2 is FQGNSA. V dropped 5 bases and J dropped 5; count of bases not matched to a gene: 7. This CDR3 has 14 residues. In nucleotides, the CDR3 is TGTGCCAGCAGCAGGTCCAGGGGGCTGGAGACCCAGTACTTC. Translating gives CASSRSRGLETQYF.

The J gene is TRBJ2-6, the V gene TRBV19; 9 bases fit TRBD1. Germline CDR1 reads LNHDA; CDR2 reads SQIVND (reference sequence). The CDR3 runs to 16 residues. With V trimmed by 6 bases and J by 4 bases, 7 bases remained unmatched. This CDR3 is CASRPGQGTGANVLTF. CDR3 nucleotide sequence: TGTGCCAGTAGGCCGGGACAGGGTACCGGGGCCAACGTCCTGACTTTC.

The chain carries TRBV6-6 and TRBJ2-5, with a weak D call TRBD1 (5 bases). V was shortened by 7 bases and J by 5 bases, with 17 bases between the two germline ends. Germline CDR1 MNHNY, CDR2 SVGAGI (reference sequence). The CDR3 length is 14 residues. The CDR3: CASTLLRASETQYF. CDR3 bases: TGTGCCAGCACCTTACTCAGGGCTTCGGAGACCCAGTACTTC.

The rearrangement links TRBV24-1 to TRBJ2-3; the D is unclear. The CDR3 runs to 15 residues. The germline gives CDR1 KGHDR, CDR2 SFDVKD. The V end was cut by 3 bases, the J end by 2 bases, with 11 bases between. The CDR3 here is CATSDPGHTTDTQYF. The DNA of the CDR3 is TGTGCCACCAGTGATCCGGGCCACACCACAGATACGCAGTATTTT.

This sequence joins TRBV7-2 and TRBJ2-3; a weak D match, TRBD2 (6 bases). The V gene's germline CDR1 is SGHTA and CDR2 FQGNSA. The CDR3 runs to 15 residues. The germline V and J ends were trimmed by 4 bases and 4 bases, with 15 bases remaining between them. The CDR3 reads CASSSPGAGSDTQYF. For the CDR3, the DNA is TGTGCCAGCAGCTCACCCGGGGCGGGATCAGATACGCAGTATTTT.

This clone was observed a handful of times. This chain connects TRBV6-5 to TRBJ2-7; the D gene is possibly TRBD1 (5 bases). The CDR3 spans 14 residues. The V gene lost 10 bases and the J gene lost 3 bases, with 19 bases spanning the gap. Germline CDR1 is MNHEY and CDR2 is SVGAGI. The CDR3 is CATKGPGSHYEQYF. The CDR3 DNA follows: TGTGCCACCAAGGGGCCCGGCAGCCACTACGAGCAGTACTTC.

The rearrangement links TRBV28 to TRBJ2-3; a possible D gene is TRBD1 (5 bases). V lost 6 bases to trimming and J lost 3 bases, with 7 bases between them. Germline lookup yields CDR1 MDHEN and CDR2 SYDVKM. The CDR3 sequence is 12 residues long. The CDR3 loop is CASRRQTDTQYF. The CDR3 nucleotides are TGTGCCAGCAGGAGACAGACAGATACGCAGTATTTT.

This clone was recorded a few times. The genes are TRBV3-1 (or the pseudogene TRBV3-2) and TRBJ1-1; the D is unclear. The CDR3 totals 14 residues. V was clipped by 0 bases and J by 5 bases, with 10 bases between them. Germline CDR1 and CDR2: LGHDT and YNNKEL (reference sequence). The chain's CDR3 is CASSQDAGRTEAFF. In DNA, the CDR3 is TGTGCCAGCAGCCAAGACGCTGGGAGGACTGAAGCTTTCTTT.

In its sample, this clone was seen once. The junction shows a germline mismatch at one end, possibly a read error. The chain recombines TRBV28 with TRBJ1-1; TRBD1 might be the D (5 bases). The CDR3 is 16 residues long. Germline CDR1 is MDHEN and CDR2 is SYDVKM. The chain's CDR3 is CATDSWDAGTNPEAFF. For the CDR3, the DNA is TGTGCCACCGATAGCTGGGATGCCGGGACGAACCCTGAAGCTTTCTTT. Looking up the rest from reference TRBV28 and TRBJ1-1 gives the full variable domain: DVKVTQSSRYLVKRTGEKVFLECVQDMDHENMFWYRQDPGLGLRLIYFSYDVKMKEKGDIPEGYSVSREKKERFSLILESASTNQTSMYLCATDSWDAGTNPEAFFGQGTRLTVV.

This clone has a handful of counts. The chain recombines TRBV30 with TRBJ2-7; 9 positions agree with TRBD2. Germline loops: CDR1 GTSNPN, CDR2 SVGIG (reference sequence). V shed 0 bases, J shed 6 bases, and the junction held 6 bases outside the gene matches. The CDR3 sequence is 14 residues long. CDR3 loop: CAWSVVSGRLEQYF. In DNA form, the CDR3 reads TGTGCCTGGAGTGTAGTTAGCGGGAGACTCGAGCAGTACTTC.

The CDR3 DNA sequence: TGTGCCAGCAGTTCGGGGGACAGGGGGAATGAGCAGTTCTTC. It is translated as CASSSGDRGNEQFF. V gene TRBV27 combines with J gene TRBJ2-1; 11 bases are shared with TRBD1. J lost 7 bases, V lost 4 bases, and 3 bases had no gene match. Germline CDR1 and CDR2: MNHEY and SMNVEV (reference sequence). This CDR3 is built from 14 residues.

The rearrangement uses TRBV6-4 and TRBJ2-7, with D uncertain. The CDR3 covers 12 residues. The germline V gene encodes CDR1 MRHNA and CDR2 SNTAGT. V gave up 1 base and J gave up 9 bases, with 10 bases separating them. CDR3 region: CASSDWFAGQYF. CDR3 DNA: TGTGCCAGCAGTGACTGGTTTGCAGGGCAGTACTTC.

This chain connects TRBV7-9 to TRBJ2-1; 8 nucleotides agree with TRBD2. V shed 5 bases and J 2 bases; nucleotides not matched to a gene: 11. The CDR3 has 17 amino acids. The germline V gene encodes CDR1 SEHNR and CDR2 FQNEAQ (reference sequence). The CDR3, as DNA: TGTGCCAGCAGCAAAAGGGGTGGCGGGAGGACCTACAATGAGCAGTTCTTC. Translation: CASSKRGGGRTYNEQFF. Variable domain in full (rest from reference TRBV7-9 and TRBJ2-1): DTGVSQNPRHKITKRGQNVTFRCDPISEHNRLYWYRQTLGQGPEFLTYFQNEAQLEKSRLLSDRFSAERPKGSFSTLEIQRTEQGDSAMYLCASSKRGGGRTYNEQFFGPGTRLTVL.

CDR3 DNA: TGTGCCAGCAGCTTAATTGGACTAAACTCCTACGAGCAGTACTTC. Its translation is CASSLIGLNSYEQYF. V usage is TRBV11-2 and J usage is TRBJ2-7; D may be TRBD2 (6 bases). The V end lost 2 bases, the J end lost 0 bases, and 11 bases lay between the germline ends. There are 15 residues in the CDR3. CDR1 and CDR2 (germline): SGHAT, FQNNGV.

The table lists this clone with a few counts. The chain carries TRBV27 and TRBJ2-7; 8 nucleotides match TRBD2. CDR3 length equals 16 residues. Germline V gene sequence: CDR1 MNHEY, CDR2 SMNVEV (reference sequence). V lost 2 bases to trimming and J lost 2 bases; unmatched junction nucleotides: 8. CDR3 in DNA: TGTGCCAGCAGTTTAGGGGGGGGCGGGGGGACCTACGAGCAGTACTTC. It is translated as CASSLGGGGGTYEQYF.

This clone appeared a single time. J is TRBJ2-1 and V is TRBV19; TRBD2 matches at 10 bases. With V trimmed by 3 bases and J by 4 bases, 3 bases remained unmatched. The CDR3 runs 15 residues. Germline loops: CDR1 LNHDA, CDR2 SQIVND (reference sequence). Here the CDR3 DNA reads TGTGCCAGTAGTATCATGACTAGCGGGTACAATGAGCAGTTCTTC. Translating it yields CASSIMTSGYNEQFF.

The chain has TRBV29-1 and TRBJ2-3; TRBD2 matches at 11 bases. The CDR3 contains 15 residues. The V segment lost 6 bases and the J segment 2 bases; nucleotides outside the gene matches: 7. The germline V gene encodes CDR1 SQVTM and CDR2 ANQGSEA. The CDR3 spells CSVVIAGGNTDTQYF. As DNA, the CDR3 is TGCAGCGTAGTCATAGCGGGGGGGAACACAGATACGCAGTATTTT.

The chain carries TRBV7-9 and TRBJ2-1; D could derive from TRBD1 or TRBD2 (5 bases each). The CDR3 contains 13 residues. Germline V CDR1 and CDR2: SEHNR, FQNEAQ (reference sequence). V was clipped by 5 bases and J by 6 bases, with 11 bases between them. CDR3 nucleotide sequence: TGTGCCAGCAGCCTCAGGGAGTTCAATGAGCAGTTCTTC. This translates into CASSLREFNEQFF. The variable domain in full, with the rest retrieved from reference TRBV7-9 and TRBJ2-1, is DTGVSQNPRHKITKRGQNVTFRCDPISEHNRLYWYRQTLGQGPEFLTYFQNEAQLEKSRLLSDRFSAERPKGSFSTLEIQRTEQGDSAMYLCASSLREFNEQFFGPGTRLTVL.

V is TRBV5-1 and J is TRBJ2-7; TRBD2 might be the D (5 bases). With 4 bases removed from V and 1 base from J, the gap between germline ends came to 9 bases. The CDR3 has 13 amino acids. CDR1 and CDR2 (germline): SGHRS, YFSETQ. For the CDR3, the DNA is TGCGCCAGCAGCGAGGGAGAGTCCTACGAGCAGTACTTC. This gives the protein CASSEGESYEQYF. The full variable domain, its missing parts supplied by reference TRBV5-1 and TRBJ2-7, is KAGVTQTPRYLIKTRGQQVTLSCSPISGHRSVSWYQQTPGQGLQFLFEYFSETQRNKGNFPGRFSGRQFSNSRSEMNVSTLELGDSALYLCASSEGESYEQYFGPGTRLTVT.

CDR3 region: CAWTPLSSGNTIYF. The CDR3 DNA reads TGTGCCTGGACCCCCTTGTCCTCTGGAAACACCATATATTTT. The chain uses TRBV30 and TRBJ1-3, with D uncertain. Germline CDR1 GTSNPN, CDR2 SVGIG (reference sequence). The CDR3 covers 14 residues. The ends were cut back, 4 bases at V and 0 bases at J, with 10 bases in the middle.

This chain links TRBV7-2 with TRBJ2-3; 7 bases fit TRBD1. The ends lost 8 bases at V and 0 bases at J; junction bases unmatched: 8. CDR1 and CDR2 (germline): SGHTA, FQGNSA. The CDR3 length is 15 residues. The CDR3 spells CASSRQGGSTDTQYF. The DNA for the CDR3 is TGTGCCAGCTCCCGACAGGGCGGGAGCACAGATACGCAGTATTTT.

The V and J genes are TRBV4-3 and TRBJ2-1; a weak D match, TRBD2 (5 bases). V was pared by 0 bases and J by 2 bases, with 11 bases between. Germline-derived CDR1 and CDR2 are LGHNA and YSLEER. The CDR3 length is 16 residues. CDR3 sequence: CASSQEAEAAYNEQFF. The CDR3 bases are TGCGCCAGCAGCCAAGAAGCGGAAGCGGCCTACAATGAGCAGTTCTTC.

The CDR3 loop is CASSPRQRQGSSYNEQFF. CDR3 sequence (DNA): TGTGCCAGCAGCCCACGACAGAGACAGGGAAGCTCCTACAATGAGCAGTTCTTC. The chain recombines TRBV3-1 (or the pseudogene TRBV3-2) with TRBJ2-1, with TRBD1 identical over 7 bases. Germline CDR1 LGHDT, CDR2 YNNKEL (reference sequence). The CDR3 contains 18 residues. The ends lost 4 bases at V and 0 bases at J; junction bases unmatched: 12.